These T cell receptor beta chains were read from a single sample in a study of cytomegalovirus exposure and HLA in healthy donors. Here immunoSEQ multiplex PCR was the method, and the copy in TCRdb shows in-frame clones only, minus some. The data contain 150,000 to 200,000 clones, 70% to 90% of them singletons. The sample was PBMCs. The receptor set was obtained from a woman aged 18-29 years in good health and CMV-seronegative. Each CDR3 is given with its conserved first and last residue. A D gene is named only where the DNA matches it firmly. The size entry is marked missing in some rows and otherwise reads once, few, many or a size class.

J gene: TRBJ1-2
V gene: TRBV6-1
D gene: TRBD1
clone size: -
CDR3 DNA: TGTGCCAGCAGTACTCCTGGACAGGGCGAAACCGGCTACACCTTC
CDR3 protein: CASSTPGQGETGYTF

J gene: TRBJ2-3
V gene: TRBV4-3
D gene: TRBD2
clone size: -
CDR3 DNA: TGCGCCAGCAGCCAACCCGGGACTAGCGGGAGGGCCCGGAGCACAGATACGCAGTATTTT
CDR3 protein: CASSQPGTSGRARSTDTQYF

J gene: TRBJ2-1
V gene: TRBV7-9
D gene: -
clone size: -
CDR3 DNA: TGTGCCAGCAGCTTAGCTGGGGGGTACTCCTCCTACAATGAGCAGTTCTTC
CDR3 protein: CASSLAGGYSSYNEQFF

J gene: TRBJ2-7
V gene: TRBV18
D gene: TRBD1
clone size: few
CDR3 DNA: TGTGCCAGCTCAGTCGGGACAGGGGGCTACTACGAGCAGTACTTC
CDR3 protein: CASSVGTGGYYEQYF

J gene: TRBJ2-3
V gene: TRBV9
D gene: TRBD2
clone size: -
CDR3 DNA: TGTGCCAGCAGCGCTAGCGGGGGGAGCACAGATACGCAGTATTTT
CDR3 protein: CASSASGGSTDTQYF

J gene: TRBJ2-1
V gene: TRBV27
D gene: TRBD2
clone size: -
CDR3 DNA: TGTGCCAGCAGTTCCCCTAGCGGGGGAGGGACCTACAATGAGCAGTTCTTC
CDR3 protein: CASSSPSGGGTYNEQFF

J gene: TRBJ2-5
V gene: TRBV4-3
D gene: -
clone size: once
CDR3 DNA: TGCGCCAGCAGCCAAGGGACCGCGGGTAGGGAGACCCAGTACTTC
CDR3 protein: CASSQGTAGRETQYF

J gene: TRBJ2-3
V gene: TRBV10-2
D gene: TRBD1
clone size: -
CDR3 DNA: TGCGCCAGCAAGGGGGCCTCCCTAACAGATACGCAGTATTTT
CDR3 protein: CASKGASLTDTQYF

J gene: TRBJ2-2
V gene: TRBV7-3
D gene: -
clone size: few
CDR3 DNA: TGTGCCAGCAGCTTAGCCAGGGATTTCGGGGAGCTGTTTTTT
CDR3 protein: CASSLARDFGELFF

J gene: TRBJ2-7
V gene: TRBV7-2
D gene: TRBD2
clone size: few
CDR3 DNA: TGTGCCAGCAGCTTAGCGAGTGGGGCTAGCGGGAATTCGTACGAGCAGTACTTC
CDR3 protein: CASSLASGASGNSYEQYF

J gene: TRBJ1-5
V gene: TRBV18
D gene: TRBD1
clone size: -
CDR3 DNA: TGTGCCAGCTCACCGACAGGGCTTGGCAATCAGCCCCAGCATTTT
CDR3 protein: CASSPTGLGNQPQHF

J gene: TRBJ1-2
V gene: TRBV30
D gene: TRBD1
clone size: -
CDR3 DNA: TGTGCCTGGAGTCCGGGGACAGGGAGTGGCTACACCTTC
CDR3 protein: CAWSPGTGSGYTF

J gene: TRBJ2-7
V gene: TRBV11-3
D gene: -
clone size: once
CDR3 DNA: TGTGCCAGCAGCTTAAACGTAGCCTACGAGCAGTACTTC
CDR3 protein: CASSLNVAYEQYF

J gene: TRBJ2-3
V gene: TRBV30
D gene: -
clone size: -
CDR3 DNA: TGTGCCTGGAGCCCATACAGGGAAGAGGTCACAGATACGCAGTATTTT
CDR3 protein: CAWSPYREEVTDTQYF